Listed below are T cell receptor beta chains from one sample, sequenced in a study of shared clonotypes between healthy human individuals. Data came from immunoSEQ multiplex PCR; TCRdb stores just in-frame clones and leaves some out. The sample lists 2 million to 2.5 million clones, 95% occurring once. The sequencing input was naive CD4+ T cells sorted from blood. The receptors here all came from a man between 18 and 29 years old in good health. Both conserved end residues are part of each CDR3. The order of the fields is J gene, V gene, clone size, D gene, CDR3 DNA, CDR3 protein. D genes are given only for firm matches. Size is omitted from some rows. Given values are once, few, many or a class for expanded clones.

TRBJ2-3 TRBV4-2 - - TGTGCCAGCAGCCGCGGAAGCACAGATACGCAGTATTTT CASSRGSTDTQYF
TRBJ1-3 TRBV5-4 once - TGTGCCAGCAGCTTGGGAGTCTCTGGAAACACCATATATTTT CASSLGVSGNTIYF
TRBJ2-2 TRBV18 - - TGTGCCAGCTCACCCCGGCAGGGGAGCACCGGGGAGCTGTTTTTT CASSPRQGSTGELFF
TRBJ2-5 TRBV5-1 once - TGCGCCAGCAGCTATCGACAGATACAAGAGACCCAGTACTTC CASSYRQIQETQYF
TRBJ2-5 TRBV18 once - TGTGCCAGCTCACCCGGCCAAGAGACCCAGTACTTC CASSPGQETQYF
TRBJ2-2 TRBV6-1 - - TGTGCCAGCAGTGACAGGGTAGAGCTGTTTTTT CASSDRVELFF
TRBJ2-4 TRBV4-3 - TRBD1 TGCGCCAGCAGCCAAGAGGTCGGGACAGGGGAAGCGAAGGGGGCCAAAAACATTCAGTACTTC CASSQEVGTGEAKGAKNIQYF
TRBJ1-1 TRBV13 - - TGTGCCAGCAGCTTATTTCTTCCGGGCAGGGCCACTGAAGCTTTCTTT CASSLFLPGRATEAFF
TRBJ1-5 TRBV6-1 - - TGTGCCAGCAGACGGAGCCCAGGTCAGCCCCAGCATTTT CASRRSPGQPQHF
TRBJ1-5 TRBV7-9 - TRBD1 TGTGCCAGCAGCCCCGACAGGGGCGATCAGCCCCAGCATTTT CASSPDRGDQPQHF
TRBJ1-3 TRBV9 - - TGTGCCAGCAGCCGTGGAGGGAACTCTGGAAACACCATATATTTT CASSRGGNSGNTIYF
TRBJ1-1 TRBV25-1 - TRBD1 TGTGCCAGCAGTGAAACGGACAGGGGTAGGACTGAAGCTTTCTTT CASSETDRGRTEAFF
TRBJ2-7 TRBV21-1 - - TGTGCCAGCAGCAAAGATCCGGACGGCAACAGCCCCTACGAGCAGTACTTC CASSKDPDGNSPYEQYF
TRBJ2-2 TRBV9 many TRBD1 TGTGCCAGCAGCGCCGGACAGGGGCCGAGTACCGGGGAGCTGTTTTTT CASSAGQGPSTGELFF
TRBJ1-1 TRBV6-5 - - TGTGCCAGCAGAGCAGGGTCCACTGAAGCTTTCTTT CASRAGSTEAFF
TRBJ2-7 TRBV30 - TRBD2 TGTGCCTGGAGTTGGCTAGCGGGAGGGCCTAACGAGCAGTACTTC CAWSWLAGGPNEQYF
TRBJ2-3 TRBV6-5 - TRBD2 TGTGCCAGCAGAGAGCTAGCGGGAGGGCTCGATACGCAGTATTTT CASRELAGGLDTQYF
TRBJ2-1 TRBV2 - - TGTGCCAGCGGGGGCGGGGACAATGAGCAGTTCTTC CASGGGDNEQFF
TRBJ2-7 TRBV6-1 - - TGTGCCAGCAGCTGGGCGGGGCGCTCCTACGAGCAGTACTTC CASSWAGRSYEQYF
TRBJ1-6 TRBV27 - TRBD1 TGTGCCAGCAGTTTAGCGACAGGGGGCGGTTCACCCCTCCACTTT CASSLATGGGSPLHF
TRBJ1-4 TRBV6-6 - TRBD1 TGTGCCACCGGGACAGGGAATGAAAAACTGTTTTTT CATGTGNEKLFF
TRBJ1-1 TRBV18 - - TGTGCCAGCTCACCGGGAGAACAGGGCGGGGCTTTCTTT CASSPGEQGGAFF
TRBJ2-1 TRBV5-1 - - TGCGCCAGCAGCTTGGCCGTCACTCTCTACAATGAGCAGTTCTTC CASSLAVTLYNEQFF
TRBJ2-7 TRBV6-5 - TRBD2 TGTGCCAGCAGTCCGACTAGCGGGGAGTACGAGCAGTACTTC CASSPTSGEYEQYF
TRBJ2-1 TRBV10-2 - TRBD1 TGCGCCAGCAGAACCGGGACAGCCTCCTACAATGAGCAGTTCTTC CASRTGTASYNEQFF
TRBJ1-4 TRBV7-2 - - TGTGCCAGCAGCTTCTTCGGTTCTAATGAAAAACTGTTTTTT CASSFFGSNEKLFF
TRBJ2-5 TRBV19 - - TGTGCCAGTTCAGGGGGACTAGAGACGTGGGAGACCCAGTACTTC CASSGGLETWETQYF
TRBJ2-7 TRBV28 - - TGTGCCAGCAGGAACCCAGGGCCCCCCTACGAGCAGTACTTC CASRNPGPPYEQYF
TRBJ2-3 TRBV11-2 - TRBD2 TGTGCCAGCAGCTTAGCGGGGGGTAGCACAGATACGCAGTATTTT CASSLAGGSTDTQYF
TRBJ1-4 TRBV28 - - TGTGCCAGCAGTCCCATCTCGGGCTTAGCAAATGAAAAACTGTTTTTT CASSPISGLANEKLFF
TRBJ1-6 TRBV5-4 once - TGTGCCAGCAGCGCCGGACAAGAGAATTCACCCCTCCACTTT CASSAGQENSPLHF
TRBJ2-7 TRBV7-8 few - TGTGCCAGCAGCTTAAACGCCCACGGCTCCTACGAGCAGTACTTC CASSLNAHGSYEQYF
TRBJ2-5 TRBV11-2 - TRBD2 TGTGCCGTAGGGACTAGCGGGATTATCGAGACCCAGTACTTC CAVGTSGIIETQYF
TRBJ2-4 TRBV2 - TRBD1 TGTGCCAGCAGGACACAGGGGGTGGTCAAAAACATTCAGTACTTC CASRTQGVVKNIQYF
TRBJ2-7 TRBV5-1 - - TGCGCCAGCAGCTTGGTACAGTCGTCGACCTACGAGCAGTACTTC CASSLVQSSTYEQYF
TRBJ2-7 TRBV7-2 - - TGTGCCAGCAGCTTAGATCAGGGTCAAGCCGAGCAGTACTTC CASSLDQGQAEQYF
TRBJ2-1 TRBV7-6 - - TGTGCCCTGGGGGCCAGCTCCTACAATGAGCAGTTCTTC CALGASSYNEQFF
TRBJ2-1 TRBV18 - TRBD2 TGTGCCAGCTCGCAACCGGGACTAGCGGGCAATGAGCAGTTCTTC CASSQPGLAGNEQFF
TRBJ2-7 TRBV5-3 - - TGTGCCAGCACAGGGATCTACGAGCAGTACTTC CASTGIYEQYF
TRBJ1-1 TRBV5-1 - - TGCGCCAGCAGCTTGGTTTCAGGGGCTGAAGCTTTCTTT CASSLVSGAEAFF
TRBJ1-4 TRBV2 - TRBD1 TGTGCCAGCAGCCCCGACAGGGGTTTGGAAAAACTGTTTTTT CASSPDRGLEKLFF
TRBJ1-1 TRBV11-2 - - TGTGCCAGCAGAAAAAGCCCGGGGACCGCGGTTCACCGTTTCTTT CASRKSPGTAVHRFF
TRBJ2-5 TRBV5-4 - TRBD2 TGTGCCAGCAGCTCAGCGGGAGGGGAAGAGACCCAGTACTTC CASSSAGGEETQYF
TRBJ2-7 TRBV5-1 - - TGCGCCAGCAGCTTTCGAGGGGCCTTGGACTACGAGCAGTACTTC CASSFRGALDYEQYF
TRBJ1-4 TRBV11-2 once TRBD1 TGTGCCAGCAGCTTGGGGGGGACAGGGTATGAAAAACTGTTTTTT CASSLGGTGYEKLFF
TRBJ2-3 TRBV7-6 - TRBD2 TGTGCCAGCAGCCGCGTAGCGGGTACGCAGTATTTT CASSRVAGTQYF
TRBJ2-7 TRBV5-4 - - TGTGCCAGCAGCAACCGAGGGGAGCAGTACTTC CASSNRGEQYF
TRBJ1-6 TRBV7-2 - - TGTGCCAGCAGCTCGACAGGCAATATTAATTCACCCCTCCACTTT CASSSTGNINSPLHF
TRBJ1-1 TRBV4-1 - - TGCGCCAGCAGCCAAGTCGTGACCGCGAACACTGAAGCTTTCTTT CASSQVVTANTEAFF
TRBJ2-3 TRBV11-2 - - TGTGCCAGCAGCCCCCACTCCGGGGGAGTTACAGCAGATACGCAGTATTTT CASSPHSGGVTADTQYF
TRBJ1-1 TRBV14 - - TGTGCCAGCAGCCAAGGAGGGAGGGGTCAAGCTTTCTTT CASSQGGRGQAFF
TRBJ2-7 TRBV19 - - TGTGCCAGTAGGGGCTACAAAACCGAGCAGTACTTC CASRGYKTEQYF
TRBJ2-3 TRBV10-1 - - TGCGCCAGCAGTGAGGACACCACAGATACGCAGTATTTT CASSEDTTDTQYF
TRBJ1-2 TRBV4-3 - - TGCGCCAGCAGCACTACGGACACTCCAAACTATGGCTACACCTTC CASSTTDTPNYGYTF
TRBJ2-5 TRBV4-1 - - TGCGCCAGCAGCCAAGGAACTTACCCAATCCAAGAGACCCAGTACTTC CASSQGTYPIQETQYF
TRBJ2-3 TRBV30 - - TGTGCCTGGAGTATCCCCTTCGGATCTACGCAGTATTTT CAWSIPFGSTQYF
TRBJ1-3 TRBV30 - - TGTGCCTGGAGTCCCTCTGTCGTGAACACCATATATTTT CAWSPSVVNTIYF
TRBJ2-7 TRBV30 - - TGTGCCTGGAGCGGATCCTACGAGCAGTACTTC CAWSGSYEQYF
TRBJ1-2 TRBV6-5 - - TGTGCCAGCAGTTGGACGGGCCAGAACTATGGCTACACCTTC CASSWTGQNYGYTF
TRBJ1-6 TRBV28 - - TGTGCCAGCAGTTTGGACGGGAATTCACCCCTCCACTTT CASSLDGNSPLHF